One T cell receptor (beta chain) is described in this entry. Its antigen is unidentified. V shed 5 bases, J shed 5 bases, and the junction held 6 bases outside the gene matches. Germline V gene sequence: CDR1 MNHEY, CDR2 SVGAGI. CDR3 length: 14 residues. PCR employed 60 Vbeta and 13 Jbeta primers. In the source study's methods: Around 9.9 million shared chains were among the approximately 76 million unique TCR beta chains that a later analysis counted. The assay was immunoSEQ multiplex PCR, and TCRdb's table has in-frame clones only and misses some. Clone size and V and J calls were adopted from that table, with D and trimming inferred from the DNA. The sample carries 150,000 to 200,000 clones, more than 75% recorded once. This sample was included in a study of cytomegalovirus exposure and HLA in healthy donors. Study background: Clustering assigned 81% of the approximately 400 genotyped donors to the Caucasian-associated ancestry cluster. Study results and caveats: Earlier findings revealed that most TCR beta V segments proved productive either about 87% or about 30% of the time. Equally common other TCR beta chains were less clonally expanded than HLA-associated ones, a later analysis found.

This chain links TRBV6-5 with TRBJ1-3; 7 bases line up with TRBD1. The clonotype was recovered from a man in his forties or fifties in good health and CMV-seronegative. The sample was PBMCs. The chain's CDR3 is CASSVRQGRNTIYF. The CDR3 bases are TGTGCCAGCAGTGTAAGACAGGGTAGAAACACCATATATTTT.